A single sample is the source of the 18 T cell receptor beta chains below, sequenced in a study of blood T cell repertoires in COVID-19. Assay used: immunoSEQ multiplex PCR; TCRdb lists only in-frame clones, some missing. Seen here are 85,000 to 95,000 clones, 88% observed once, and the top ten hold 0.47%. Sequenced: peripheral blood. The receptors originated from a man in his 60s with acute or convalescent COVID-19.

J is TRBJ1-2 and V is TRBV6-5, with 9 bases matching TRBD1. The CDR3 is made up of 13 amino acids. The J segment lost 7 bases and the V segment lost 7 bases, leaving 7 bases of the junction unmatched. The germline CDR1 and CDR2 sequences are MNHEY and SVGAGI. This CDR3 is CASTRTGEGGYTF. CDR3 in DNA: TGTGCCAGCACACGGACAGGGGAGGGTGGCTACACCTTC.

This chain uses TRBV27 with TRBJ2-3, with D possibly matching TRBD1 (5 bases). The germline V gene encodes CDR1 MNHEY and CDR2 SMNVEV (reference sequence). CDR3 length: 15 residues. Trimming cost V 3 bases and J 7 bases, with 17 bases left between them. The CDR3 loop is CASSLDTPIVNTQYF. The CDR3 bases are TGTGCCAGCAGTTTGGACACCCCTATAGTCAATACGCAGTATTTT.

This clone was observed a single time. J is TRBJ2-2 and V is TRBV5-1; tentatively, D is TRBD1 (5 bases). The CDR3 contains 16 residues. The germline V gene encodes CDR1 SGHRS and CDR2 YFSETQ. Between the trimmed V and J ends, which lost 4 bases and 6 bases, there was a span of 19 bases. CDR3 sequence: CASSKGVELAPGELFF. The CDR3, as DNA: TGCGCCAGCAGCAAAGGGGTGGAGCTCGCCCCCGGGGAGCTGTTTTTT. Using reference TRBV5-1 and TRBJ2-2 for the parts outside the CDR3, the full variable domain is KAGVTQTPRYLIKTRGQQVTLSCSPISGHRSVSWYQQTPGQGLQFLFEYFSETQRNKGNFPGRFSGRQFSNSRSEMNVSTLELGDSALYLCASSKGVELAPGELFFGEGSRLTVL.

The genes are TRBV27 and TRBJ1-1; D unresolved. Looked up from germline, CDR1 is MNHEY and CDR2 is SMNVEV (reference sequence). The germline V and J ends were trimmed by 1 base and 1 base, with 19 bases remaining between them. This CDR3 contains 18 residues. The CDR3 protein is CASSLYRGGVAANTEAFF. CDR3 nucleotides: TGTGCCAGCAGTTTATACCGGGGTGGGGTTGCGGCGAACACTGAAGCTTTCTTT.

This chain joins TRBV7-2 and TRBJ1-5, with D possibly being TRBD1 (6 bases). The CDR3 is 14 amino acids. With 0 bases removed from V and 7 bases from J, the gap between germline ends came to 10 bases. CDR1 is SGHTA and CDR2 is FQGNSA in the germline V gene. In DNA form, the CDR3 reads TGTGCCAGCAGCTTAGCGTGGGGGCCCCAGCCCCAGCATTTT. This sequence encodes CASSLAWGPQPQHF.

The V and J genes are TRBV5-1 and TRBJ2-2; 10 positions agree with TRBD1. Trimming at V came to 3 bases and at J to 2 bases, leaving 13 bases not matched to a gene. Germline V gene lookup returns CDR1 SGHRS and CDR2 YFSETQ. The CDR3 contains 19 residues. CDR3: CASSSGQGVDERNTGELFF. The CDR3 bases are TGCGCCAGCAGCTCCGGACAGGGGGTAGATGAGAGAAACACCGGGGAGCTGTTTTTT.

The rearrangement joins TRBV4-2 to TRBJ1-4; D ambiguous. CDR3 length: 16 amino acids. Germline V gives CDR1 LGHNA, CDR2 YNFKEQ. V lost 2 bases and J lost 4, with 14 bases in between. The CDR3 nucleotides read TGTGCCAGCAGCCAAAGTTACCTTGTGCGTAATGAAAAACTGTTTTTT. Its translation: CASSQSYLVRNEKLFF.

V usage is TRBV30 and J usage is TRBJ1-1; D not certain. Deletions cut 0 bases from V and 11 bases from J, with 10 bases between. The CDR3 spans 11 residues. In germline, CDR1 is GTSNPN, CDR2 SVGIG (reference sequence). CDR3: CAWSVEGTAFF. For the CDR3, the DNA is TGTGCCTGGAGTGTGGAGGGAACGGCTTTCTTT.

The CDR3, as DNA: TGTGCCAGCAGACAGGGGGCGTCTTCTGGCTACACCTTC. Encoded protein: CASRQGASSGYTF. This rearrangement joins TRBV6-5 to TRBJ1-2; 9 bases map to TRBD1. CDR1 is MNHEY, CDR2 SVGAGI, per germline. J gave up 7 bases and V 6 bases, and 6 bases lay outside the gene matches. The CDR3 is 13 amino acids.

The rearrangement joins TRBV24-1 to TRBJ2-1; no reliable D call. V lost 9 bases to trimming and J lost 8 bases, with 13 bases between them. Germline CDR1 KGHDR, CDR2 SFDVKD. The length of the CDR3 is 12 residues. The chain's CDR3 is CATGPPGDEQFF. DNA for the CDR3: TGTGCCACCGGGCCCCCAGGCGATGAGCAGTTCTTC.

The V gene is TRBV24-1, the J gene TRBJ2-1; TRBD1 agrees at 10 bases. Germline V gene sequence: CDR1 KGHDR, CDR2 SFDVKD. Trimming at V came to 3 bases and at J to 2 bases, leaving 3 bases not matched to a gene. This CDR3 has 16 amino acids. CDR3 in amino acids: CATSDQDRGTYNEQFF. For the CDR3, the DNA is TGTGCCACCAGTGATCAGGACAGGGGGACCTACAATGAGCAGTTCTTC.

The genes are TRBV11-2 and TRBJ2-7; D is perhaps TRBD2 (5 bases). Trimming stripped 5 bases from V and 1 base from J, with 15 bases between. Germline V gene data show CDR1 as SGHAT and CDR2 as FQNNGV. The length of the CDR3 is 15 residues. The DNA for the CDR3 is TGTGCCAGCAGCCCAGCAGGATGGGAGTCCTACGAGCAGTACTTC. It yields the protein CASSPAGWESYEQYF.

The rearrangement links TRBV5-1 to TRBJ2-3; D perhaps matches TRBD2 (5 bases). The V gene's germline CDR1 is SGHRS and CDR2 YFSETQ. The CDR3 has 14 amino acids. The germline V and J ends were trimmed by 4 bases and 2 bases, with 11 bases remaining between them. Written as DNA, the CDR3 is TGCGCCAGCAGCACCTTGCGGGCCACAGATACGCAGTATTTT. Protein: CASSTLRATDTQYF.

This clone was picked up a small number of times. The V gene is TRBV5-1, the J gene TRBJ2-2; possible D gene TRBD2, 6 bases. The V end was cut by 0 bases, the J end by 6 bases, with 15 bases between. Germline V CDR1 and CDR2: SGHRS, YFSETQ. CDR3 size: 16 residues. CDR3 DNA sequence: TGCGCCAGCAGCTTGGTTAACCGGCCGGGGGCCGGGGAGCTGTTTTTT. The encoded protein is CASSLVNRPGAGELFF.

The chain combines TRBV20-1 with TRBJ1-4; D gene ambiguous. Germline loops: CDR1 DFQATT, CDR2 SNEGSKA (reference sequence). The CDR3 is 13 residues long. Trimming stripped 3 bases from V and 5 bases from J, with 10 bases between. CDR3 sequence: CSASSRVNEKLFF. The CDR3 DNA reads TGCAGTGCTAGTTCTCGGGTAAATGAAAAACTGTTTTTT.

The chain links TRBV5-1 to TRBJ2-1; TRBD2 agrees at 7 bases. The V segment lost 0 bases and the J segment 5 bases; nucleotides outside the gene matches: 5. CDR1 SGHRS and CDR2 YFSETQ come from the germline V gene. The CDR3 runs 15 residues. The CDR3 reads CASSLVASGNNEQFF. CDR3 nucleotides: TGCGCCAGCAGCTTGGTGGCTAGCGGAAACAATGAGCAGTTCTTC.

CDR3 DNA: TGCGCCAGCAGCTTAACCCCGGGACTCAACACAGATACGCAGTATTTT. This translates into CASSLTPGLNTDTQYF. V is TRBV5-1 and J is TRBJ2-3, with D perhaps TRBD2 (6 bases). Germline-derived CDR1 and CDR2 are SGHRS and YFSETQ. The CDR3 sequence is 16 residues long. V lost 2 bases, J lost 2 bases, and 15 bases lay in between.

The gene calls are TRBV24-1 and TRBJ2-2; a possible D gene is TRBD2 (6 bases). The CDR3 length is 14 residues. The germline V gene encodes CDR1 KGHDR and CDR2 SFDVKD. V lost 12 bases, J lost 2 bases, and 15 bases lay in between. The CDR3 bases are TGTGCCGTCCGGAGCGGGCCTAACACCGGGGAGCTGTTTTTT. Amino acids: CAVRSGPNTGELFF.